This is a list of T cell receptor beta chains from one sample in a study of control samples from healthy donors and cancer patients. This table comes from immunoSEQ multiplex PCR, and its TCRdb copy is limited to in-frame clones, with some not included. The sample contains approximately 190,000 clones, roughly nine tenths of which appear only once. Sequencing was carried out using blood. These receptors originate from a man in his thirties or forties in good health. Each CDR3 is given with its conserved first and last residue. D genes are given only for firm matches. Clone size is given for some rows only: seen once, a few or many times, or a class if the clone is expanded.

V gene,D gene,clone size,J gene,CDR3 protein,CDR3 DNA
TRBV24-1,NA,NA,TRBJ2-3,CATSDLKNTDTQYF,TGTGCCACCAGTGATTTAAAAAACACAGATACGCAGTATTTT
TRBV11-2,NA,NA,TRBJ2-1,CASSRGAGADNEQFF,TGTGCCAGCAGCCGGGGGGCGGGCGCCGACAATGAGCAGTTCTTC
TRBV6-5,NA,NA,TRBJ1-1,CASAAGTTEAFF,TGTGCCAGTGCGGCAGGGACCACTGAAGCTTTCTTT
TRBV15,TRBD2,NA,TRBJ2-7,CATSRDRGGDEQYF,TGTGCCACCAGCAGAGACCGGGGAGGGGACGAGCAGTACTTC
TRBV6-5,NA,NA,TRBJ1-4,CASRTTAPNEKLFF,TGTGCCAGCAGGACGACCGCGCCTAATGAAAAACTGTTTTTT
TRBV6-6,TRBD1,NA,TRBJ1-3,CASRLGTGPRNTIYF,TGTGCCAGCAGACTCGGGACAGGGCCTAGGAACACCATATATTTT
TRBV9,NA,NA,TRBJ2-3,CASSVDRPVNTQYF,TGTGCCAGCAGCGTAGATAGGCCGGTCAATACGCAGTATTTT
TRBV10-2,NA,NA,TRBJ1-6,CASSEPPTSSPLHF,TGCGCCAGCAGTGAGCCTCCGACCTCATCACCCCTCCACTTT
TRBV7-9,NA,NA,TRBJ2-6,CASSQSTGANVLTF,TGTGCCAGCAGCCAAAGTACTGGGGCCAACGTCCTGACTTTC
TRBV2,TRBD1,NA,TRBJ1-2,CAGARDRAYGYTF,TGTGCCGGGGCCCGGGACAGGGCCTATGGCTACACCTTC
TRBV12-3/TRBV12-4,TRBD1,NA,TRBJ1-1,CASSFQGATEAFF,TGTGCCAGCAGTTTTCAGGGGGCAACTGAAGCTTTCTTT
TRBV27,NA,once,TRBJ1-6,CASSLGGNSPLHF,TGTGCCAGCAGTTTGGGGGGGAATTCACCCCTCCACTTT
TRBV2,NA,NA,TRBJ1-5,CASSPEYSGNQPQHF,TGTGCCAGCAGCCCCGAGTATTCTGGGAATCAGCCCCAGCATTTT
TRBV10-1,NA,NA,TRBJ2-1,CASGTNYNEQFF,TGCGCCAGCGGGACAAACTACAATGAGCAGTTCTTC
TRBV7-3,NA,NA,TRBJ1-2,CASSPQEGYGYTF,TGTGCCAGCAGCCCCCAGGAAGGCTATGGCTACACCTTC
TRBV5-6,TRBD1,NA,TRBJ1-2,CASSPGQVYGYTF,TGTGCCAGCAGCCCGGGACAGGTCTATGGCTACACCTTC
TRBV3-1/TRBV3-2,TRBD2,once,TRBJ2-3,CASTPLGGGSTDTQYF,TGTGCCAGCACTCCATTGGGCGGGGGGAGCACAGATACGCAGTATTTT
TRBV12-3/TRBV12-4,NA,NA,TRBJ2-7,CASSSKQGRKQYF,TGTGCCAGCAGTTCTAAACAGGGTCGTAAGCAGTACTTC
TRBV12-3/TRBV12-4,NA,few,TRBJ2-3,CASLDSATDTQYF,TGTGCCAGCCTGGACTCAGCCACAGATACGCAGTATTTT
TRBV11-2,NA,NA,TRBJ2-3,CASSPQAGFTDTQYF,TGTGCCAGCAGCCCCCAGGCGGGGTTCACAGATACGCAGTATTTT
TRBV27,NA,NA,TRBJ2-7,CASGWAAYEQYF,TGTGCCAGCGGGTGGGCCGCCTACGAGCAGTACTTC
TRBV20-1,NA,NA,TRBJ1-1,CSASILGGNTEAFF,TGCAGTGCTAGTATTCTGGGCGGGAACACTGAAGCTTTCTTT
TRBV19,NA,few,TRBJ2-7,CASSMGTYEQYF,TGTGCCAGTAGTATGGGGACCTACGAGCAGTACTTC
TRBV4-2,NA,NA,TRBJ1-2,CASRAETNYGYTF,TGTGCCAGCAGGGCGGAGACTAACTATGGCTACACCTTC
TRBV6-5,NA,NA,TRBJ2-7,CASSYANNYEQYF,TGTGCCAGCAGTTACGCGAACAACTACGAGCAGTACTTC
TRBV27,TRBD1,once,TRBJ1-1,CASSLTGTGTEAFF,TGTGCCAGCAGTTTGACAGGGACGGGCACTGAAGCTTTCTTT
TRBV5-1,TRBD1,once,TRBJ2-2,CASSLTTGRTGELFF,TGCGCCAGCAGCTTAACGACAGGGCGTACCGGGGAGCTGTTTTTT
TRBV30,NA,NA,TRBJ1-1,CAWTRGGGTEAFF,TGTGCCTGGACGCGGGGAGGTGGCACTGAAGCTTTCTTT
TRBV5-1,TRBD2,NA,TRBJ2-1,CASSLTSGSSYNEQFF,TGCGCCAGCAGCCTGACTAGCGGTAGCTCCTACAATGAGCAGTTCTTC
TRBV6-5,TRBD1,NA,TRBJ1-1,CASSPGQAGNTEAFF,TGTGCCAGCAGCCCGGGACAGGCAGGGAACACTGAAGCTTTCTTT
TRBV11-2,TRBD2,NA,TRBJ2-1,CASSLDPGGLDEQFF,TGTGCCAGCAGCTTAGACCCGGGGGGGCTGGATGAGCAGTTCTTC
TRBV2,TRBD1,NA,TRBJ1-4,CASTEGAFSEKLFF,TGTGCCAGCACGGAGGGGGCCTTTAGTGAAAAACTGTTTTTT
TRBV6-5,TRBD1,NA,TRBJ2-4,CASTQSGTGKNIQYF,TGTGCCAGCACCCAAAGTGGGACAGGGAAAAACATTCAGTACTTC
TRBV4-1,TRBD2,NA,TRBJ2-7,CASSRLAGSLNEQYF,TGCGCCAGCAGCCGACTAGCGGGATCCCTCAACGAGCAGTACTTC
TRBV24-1,TRBD1,NA,TRBJ2-2,CATSDFGQGARELFF,TGTGCCACCAGTGATTTCGGACAGGGGGCCAGGGAGCTGTTTTTT
TRBV3-1/TRBV3-2,NA,NA,TRBJ1-2,CASSQELGVGGYTF,TGTGCCAGCAGCCAGGAACTGGGGGTCGGTGGCTACACCTTC
TRBV7-3,TRBD2,NA,TRBJ2-3,CASSLTGGAALTDTQYF,TGTGCCAGCAGCTTAACCGGGGGGGCGGCCCTCACAGATACGCAGTATTTT
TRBV27,NA,NA,TRBJ1-2,CASSFGYGYTF,TGTGCCAGCAGTTTTGGGTATGGCTACACCTTC
TRBV19,NA,NA,TRBJ2-7,CASSIQSQGGGYEQYF,TGTGCCAGTAGTATCCAGTCTCAGGGTGGGGGCTACGAGCAGTACTTC
TRBV19,NA,NA,TRBJ1-1,CASSSNRVRGDTEAFF,TGTGCCAGTAGTTCCAATAGGGTCAGGGGTGACACTGAAGCTTTCTTT
TRBV2,NA,NA,TRBJ2-1,CASSERGTPLRDEQFF,TGTGCCAGCAGTGAACGTGGGACTCCTCTCAGGGATGAGCAGTTCTTC
TRBV27,NA,NA,TRBJ1-1,CASRPLGGRDTEAFF,TGTGCCAGCAGACCTCTAGGGGGGCGGGACACTGAAGCTTTCTTT
TRBV4-2,NA,NA,TRBJ2-2,CASSPEGAGGLGELFF,TGTGCCAGCAGCCCCGAGGGGGCGGGGGGTCTTGGGGAGCTGTTTTTT
TRBV24-1,NA,NA,TRBJ2-1,CATSDLLLGDRKQFF,TGTGCCACCAGTGATTTGCTTTTGGGTGACAGAAAGCAGTTCTTC